A selection of T cell receptor beta chains follows, all from one sample in a study of CD8 T cells in Susac syndrome. TCRdb re-called the immunoSEQ multiplex PCR reads with MiXCR, one entry per CDR3 protein. The data contain roughly 200,000 distinct CDR3 sequences, 85% to 95% of them singletons. The material sequenced was CD4+ T cells from PBMCs. All receptors come from a human donor in good health. Each CDR3 is given with its conserved first and last residue. Each record gives: D gene, J gene, clone size, V gene, CDR3 protein, CDR3 DNA. A D gene is named only where the DNA matches it firmly. Clone size is shown for a subset of rows, as once, few, many or a class of expanded clone.

. | TRBJ2-3 | . | TRBV25-1 | CASSVGATDTQYF | TGTGCCAGCAGTGTTGGCGCCACAGATACGCAGTATTTT
. | TRBJ2-1 | . | TRBV29-1 | CSVVGQGDYNEQFF | TGCAGCGTTGTAGGGCAGGGCGACTACAATGAGCAGTTCTTC
. | TRBJ1-6 | once | TRBV4-3 | CASSVSRDSPLHF | TGCGCCAGCAGCGTATCCAGGGATTCACCCCTCCACTTT
. | TRBJ1-1 | . | TRBV20-1 | CSARILNTEAFF | TGCAGTGCTAGGATACTGAACACTGAAGCTTTCTTT
TRBD1 | TRBJ2-5 | . | TRBV20-1 | CSAGTEETQYF | TGCAGTGCCGGGACAGAGGAGACCCAGTACTTC
. | TRBJ1-2 | . | TRBV20-1 | CSAKNPIRIYGYTF | TGCAGTGCTAAGAACCCCATTCGCATCTATGGCTACACCTTC
. | TRBJ1-2 | . | TRBV7-9 | CASSSVATQGYTF | TGTGCCAGCAGCTCCGTGGCCACCCAGGGCTACACCTTC
. | TRBJ2-2 | . | TRBV29-1 | CSVGTGGAGELFF | TGCAGCGTTGGTACAGGTGGGGCCGGGGAGCTGTTTTTT
TRBD1 | TRBJ2-3 | . | TRBV20-1 | CSANPGQGATDTQYF | TGCAGTGCTAACCCGGGACAGGGGGCCACAGATACGCAGTATTTT
. | TRBJ2-1 | . | TRBV7-2 | CASKSSARESSYNEQFF | TGTGCCAGCAAATCTTCGGCTCGGGAAAGCTCCTACAATGAGCAGTTCTTC
. | TRBJ2-1 | . | TRBV18 | CASSPQASNEQFF | TGTGCCAGCTCACCACAGGCCTCCAATGAGCAGTTCTTC
. | TRBJ2-3 | . | TRBV7-2 | CASSTGTRSTDTQYF | TGTGCCAGCAGCACCGGGACAAGAAGCACAGATACGCAGTATTTT
TRBD1 | TRBJ1-1 | . | TRBV6-2/TRBV6-3 | CASNTPVDREAFF | TGTGCCAGCAATACTCCCGTGGACAGGGAAGCTTTCTTT
. | TRBJ2-2 | . | TRBV7-2 | CASSLEGDPSSELFF | TGTGCCAGCAGCTTAGAAGGGGACCCCTCCTCGGAGCTGTTTTTT
. | TRBJ2-1 | . | TRBV19 | CASSMRVPYSNEQFF | TGTGCCAGTAGTATGAGGGTTCCCTATTCCAATGAGCAGTTCTTC
TRBD1 | TRBJ2-5 | . | TRBV29-1 | CSVRGQNLETQYF | TGCAGCGTGAGGGGACAGAATTTAGAGACCCAGTACTTC
TRBD1 | TRBJ1-1 | . | TRBV9 | CASSGGTGGRTEAFF | TGTGCCAGCAGCGGAGGGACAGGGGGCAGGACTGAAGCTTTCTTT
. | TRBJ1-1 | . | TRBV27 | CASSIRPTVEAFF | TGTGCCAGCAGTATACGCCCTACGGTTGAAGCTTTCTTT
. | TRBJ1-2 | . | TRBV2 | CASSEVRANYGYTF | TGTGCCAGCAGTGAAGTGAGGGCGAACTATGGCTACACCTTC
. | TRBJ1-2 | . | TRBV20-1 | CSASDRPGWGYTF | TGCAGTGCTTCCGACAGGCCGGGATGGGGCTACACCTTC
TRBD2 | TRBJ2-3 | . | TRBV20-1 | CSARIAGGPTDTQYF | TGCAGTGCTAGGATAGCGGGGGGGCCCACAGATACGCAGTATTTT
TRBD1 | TRBJ2-1 | . | TRBV23-1 | CASSQAQLRDRYYNEQFF | TGCGCCAGCAGTCAAGCCCAGTTAAGGGACAGATACTACAATGAGCAGTTCTTC
TRBD2 | TRBJ2-3 | . | TRBV20-1 | CGAPPLLAGITDTQYF | TGCGGTGCCCCCCCTCTTCTAGCGGGCATCACAGATACGCAGTATTTT
. | TRBJ1-2 | . | TRBV12-3/TRBV12-4 | CASSSQGGGGYTF | TGTGCCAGCAGCTCACAGGGAGGCGGTGGCTACACCTTC
. | TRBJ1-2 | once | TRBV3-1 | CASSQDLVIGYTF | TGTGCCAGCAGCCAAGATTTAGTAATTGGCTACACCTTC
. | TRBJ2-7 | . | TRBV18 | CASSPGLVAYEQYF | TGTGCCAGCTCACCCGGTCTAGTGGCGTACGAGCAGTACTTC
TRBD1 | TRBJ2-7 | . | TRBV19 | CASSGQGLSSYEQYF | TGTGCCAGTAGCGGACAGGGATTGAGCTCCTACGAGCAGTACTTC
TRBD2 | TRBJ2-1 | . | TRBV10-3 | CAINGLAGALNEQFF | TGTGCCATCAACGGACTAGCGGGAGCTTTGAATGAGCAGTTCTTC
. | TRBJ2-5 | once | TRBV6-5 | CASWRGQETQYF | TGTGCCAGCTGGCGCGGCCAAGAGACCCAGTACTTC
. | TRBJ2-4 | . | TRBV29-1 | CSVRDSLVAKNIQYF | TGCAGCGTTCGTGACAGCCTAGTAGCCAAAAACATTCAGTACTTC